These 20 T cell receptor beta chains were sequenced from one sample in a study of tumor and adjacent non-tumor tissue in lung cancer. The library came from three nested PCR rounds adapted from ARM-PCR protocols. TCRdb processed the multiplex PCR reads anew with MiXCR; each CDR3 protein has one entry. The repertoire holds more than 60,000 distinct CDR3 sequences, with 60% to 85% as singletons. No cell sorting was done before RNA was extracted from the tissue. Material for sequencing was lung tumor tissue. These receptors came from a woman aged 50 to 60 with non-small cell lung cancer.

This clonotype appeared once. At one end the junction does not follow the germline gene, possibly because of a read error. The genes are TRBV4-1 and TRBJ2-1; TRBD2 is a possible D gene (5 bases). The CDR3 is 12 amino acids. The germline V gene encodes CDR1 MGHRA and CDR2 YSYEKL. CDR3 protein: CASSQGSGEQFF. The CDR3 bases are TGTGCCAGCAGCCAAGGGAGTGGTGAGCAGTTCTTC.

Concerning this clonotype itself: Sequence at one end of the junction differs from germline and may be a read error. The chain employs TRBV29-1 and TRBJ1-1; no definite D call. Germline V CDR1 and CDR2: SQVTM, ANQGSEA. The CDR3 contains 12 residues. This CDR3 reads CNVEGGSTEAFF. In DNA form, the CDR3 reads TGCAACGTTGAAGGTGGATCCACTGAAGCTTTCTTT.

This clonotype was picked up many times. The chain joins TRBV10-1 to TRBJ2-5; no firm D call. The CDR3 consists of 9 residues. Trimming stripped 6 bases from V and 5 bases from J, with 1 base between. The germline gives CDR1 WNHNN, CDR2 SYGVQD (reference sequence). CDR3 amino acids: CASRETQYF. DNA for the CDR3: TGCGCCAGCAGGGAGACCCAGTACTTC.

To note about this clonotype: The germline gene is not matched at one end of the junction; a read error may be the cause. The V gene is TRBV28, the J gene TRBJ2-7; 7 nucleotides line up with TRBD1. Germline CDR1 is MDHEN and CDR2 is SYDVKM. The CDR3 sequence is 13 residues long. The CDR3 DNA reads TGTGCCAGCAGGTCCAGGGGGTTTTTCGAGCACCACTTC. It is translated as CASRSRGFFEHHF. Full variable domain (rest looked up from reference TRBV28 and TRBJ2-7): DVKVTQSSRYLVKRTGEKVFLECVQDMDHENMFWYRQDPGLGLRLIYFSYDVKMKEKGDIPEGYSVSREKKERFSLILESASTNQTSMYLCASRSRGFFEHHFGPGTRLTVT.

With regard to this clonotype: Sequence at one end of the junction differs from germline and may be a read error. This rearrangement joins TRBV10-1 to TRBJ2-2, with 7 bases aligning to TRBD1. The CDR3 runs 13 residues. Germline V gives CDR1 WNHNN, CDR2 SYGVQD (reference sequence). Here the CDR3 reads CTSSDPYTGELLF. CDR3 coding DNA: TGCACCAGCAGTGACCCGTACACAGGGGAGCTGTTGTTT.

This clonotype was seen only once. Because it lacks the conserved phenylalanine or tryptophan at the end, this CDR3 is likely a read error. It is unclear where the CDR3 begins or ends on the DNA, so no DNA is shown, and the CDR3 is as TCRdb lists it. V gene TRBV4-1 combines with J gene TRBJ2-7; the table's D gene call, TRBD1, was not cross checked with the DNA. From germline, CDR1 is MGHRA and CDR2 YSYEKL. The CDR3 length is 16 residues, termini included. The CDR3: CASSPFRDRGIYEKYI.

Points on this clonotype: The CDR3 does not close with the conserved phenylalanine or tryptophan, likely indicating a read error. The chain carries TRBV6-1 and TRBJ1-6; D is unclear. Looked up from germline, CDR1 is MNHNS and CDR2 is SASEGT. This CDR3 is 14 amino acids long. This CDR3 reads CASSDWVRNSALHL. The CDR3 DNA sequence: TGTGCCAGTAGTGATTGGGTTAGGAATTCAGCCCTCCACCTT.

The rearrangement links TRBV11-2 to TRBJ2-7, with D perhaps matching TRBD2 (5 bases). V was shortened by 1 base and J by 6 bases, with 13 bases between the two germline ends. Germline CDR1 reads SGHAT; CDR2 reads FQNNGV. The CDR3 is 14 amino acids. The CDR3, as DNA: TGTGCCAGCAGCTTAGTTGGGGAGAGCTGCGAGCAGTACTTC. It yields the protein CASSLVGESCEQYF.

With regard to this clonotype: The final CDR3 position lacks the conserved phenylalanine or tryptophan, pointing to a likely read error. The chain joins TRBV11-2 to TRBJ1-2; TRBD1 matches 9 bases. The CDR3 is 13 residues long. V lost 10 bases, J lost 6 bases, and 9 bases stayed unmatched. The germline V gene has CDR1 SGHAT and CDR2 FQNNGV. As DNA, the CDR3 is TGTGCCAATAGCTTAGACAGGGGGGATGGCTACACCATC. It translates to CANSLDRGDGYTI.

Comments on this clonotype: The junction departs from the called germline gene at one end, perhaps through a read error. The gene calls are TRBV5-1 and TRBJ1-1, with TRBD1 as a possible D gene (6 bases). Germline V CDR1 and CDR2: SGHRS, YFSETQ. The CDR3 consists of 18 residues. The CDR3 nucleotides are TGCGTCAGCAGCTTGGCTCCGAGGAGCCAGGGGTTGAACACTGAAGCTTTCTTT. Translating it yields CVSSLAPRSQGLNTEAFF.

This clonotype was detected once. The CDR3 end shows no conserved phenylalanine or tryptophan, and so a read error is likely. The chain employs TRBV11-2 and TRBJ2-3; a weak D match, TRBD2 (6 bases). Germline assignment: CDR1 SGHAT and CDR2 FQNNGV. This CDR3 spans 13 amino acids. This chain's CDR3 is CTSSLAESDTQYL. The CDR3 nucleotides are TGTACCAGTAGCTTAGCGGAGTCAGATACGCAGTATCTT.

This clonotype is medium-sized. V gene TRBV6-1 combines with J gene TRBJ2-1; 11 bases are a match to TRBD1. CDR1 is MNHNS, CDR2 SASEGT, per germline. Unmatched junction bases numbered 24, after V lost 7 bases and J lost 7 bases. The CDR3 has 20 amino acids. The DNA for the CDR3 is TGTGCCAGCATACTTTGGGGGAATGGACAGGGGGCCCGACACGATAATGAGCAGTTCTTC. The encoded protein is CASILWGNGQGARHDNEQFF.

Comments on this clonotype: One end of the junction fails to match germline, which may point to a read error. This chain uses TRBV5-4 with TRBJ2-3; tentatively, D is TRBD1 or TRBD2 (6 bases each). Germline-derived CDR1 and CDR2 are SGHNT and YYREEE (reference sequence). The CDR3 is made up of 17 amino acids. The CDR3 reads CASNSFFPGDSTDTQYF. The CDR3 DNA follows: TGTGCCAGCAACTCATTTTTCCCAGGGGACTCGACAGATACGCAGTATTTC.

A note on this clonotype: A read error may be the cause here, since a much bigger clone is one base away. This chain joins TRBV28 and TRBJ2-1; TRBD1 might be the D (5 bases). Trimming stripped 4 bases from V and 5 bases from J, with 15 bases between. CDR1 is MDHEN, CDR2 SYDVKM, per germline. The CDR3 is 15 amino acids. The CDR3 nucleotides are TGTGCCAGCAGTTCCTTAGGGGCAGGCCACAATGAGCAGTTCTTC. Amino acid sequence: CASSSLGAGHNEQFF.

This clonotype was counted a few times. The chain links TRBV29-1 to TRBJ1-1; D not resolved. Germline V CDR1 and CDR2: SQVTM, ANQGSEA. The V and J ends lost 4 bases and 3 bases respectively, with 12 bases between them. The CDR3 length is 13 residues. This CDR3 reads CSVAVGPDTEAFF. The CDR3 coding sequence is TGCAGCGTTGCAGTAGGGCCGGACACTGAAGCTTTCTTT.

On this clonotype itself: It may be a read error: a sequence one base away is much more abundant. V is TRBV20-1 and J is TRBJ2-3; D assignment may be TRBD1 or TRBD2 (5 bases each). CDR3 length: 15 residues. V shed 6 bases and J shed 1 base, with 17 bases lying between them. In germline, CDR1 is DFQATT, CDR2 SNEGSKA (reference sequence). CDR3 in DNA: TGCAGTGCACAGTACCCGGGGCGGGGCACAGATACGCAGTATTTT. Translated, it gives CSAQYPGRGTDTQYF.

Concerning this clonotype: One end of the junction does not line up with germline, which may come from a read error. V and J are TRBV29-1 and TRBJ1-1; unclear D gene. Looked up from germline, CDR1 is SQVTM and CDR2 is ANQGSEA. The CDR3 totals 13 residues. DNA of the CDR3: TGCAGTGTTGTGTGGCAGGAGGGTACTGAAGCTTTCTTT. Its protein is CSVVWQEGTEAFF.

The rearrangement links TRBV29-1 to TRBJ1-2; D call uncertain. Germline V gives CDR1 SQVTM, CDR2 ANQGSEA. The CDR3 is 12 amino acids. CDR3: CSTPSGLMGYTF. In DNA form, the CDR3 reads TGCAGTACCCCTTCCGGGCTTATGGGCTACACCTTC.

Comment on this clonotype: One end of the junction is discordant with germline, which a read error may explain. The chain recombines TRBV20-1 with TRBJ1-4; a weak D match, TRBD1 (6 bases). Germline-derived CDR1 and CDR2 are DFQATT and SNEGSKA (reference sequence). The CDR3 covers 11 residues. The CDR3 nucleotides read TGTAGTGCTGGAGGGGGGGGAAAACTGTTTTTT. Translating gives CSAGGGGKLFF.

This clonotype occurred a few times. CDR3: CSVEDLTGWRSYNEQFF. The DNA of the CDR3 is TGCAGCGTTGAAGATCTAACGGGGTGGAGATCCTACAATGAGCAGTTCTTC. The rearrangement links TRBV29-1 to TRBJ2-1, with a possible D match to TRBD2 (5 bases). This CDR3 is 17 amino acids long. The V and J ends lost 0 bases and 1 base respectively, with 16 bases between them. Germline V gives CDR1 SQVTM, CDR2 ANQGSEA.